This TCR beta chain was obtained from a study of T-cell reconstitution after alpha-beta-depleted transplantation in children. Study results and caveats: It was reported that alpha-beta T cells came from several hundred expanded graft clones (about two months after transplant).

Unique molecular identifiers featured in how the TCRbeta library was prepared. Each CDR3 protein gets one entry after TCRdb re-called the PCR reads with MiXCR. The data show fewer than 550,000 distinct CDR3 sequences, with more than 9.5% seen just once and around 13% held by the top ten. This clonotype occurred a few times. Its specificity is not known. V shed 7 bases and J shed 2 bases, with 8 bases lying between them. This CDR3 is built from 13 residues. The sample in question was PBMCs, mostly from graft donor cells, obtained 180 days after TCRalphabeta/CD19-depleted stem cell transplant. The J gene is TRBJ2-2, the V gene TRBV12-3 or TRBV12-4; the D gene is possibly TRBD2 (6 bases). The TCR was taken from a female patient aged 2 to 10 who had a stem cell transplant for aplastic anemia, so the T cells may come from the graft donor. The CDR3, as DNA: TGTGCCAGCAAGGGACTTAACACCGGGGAGCTGTTTTTT. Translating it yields CASKGLNTGELFF.